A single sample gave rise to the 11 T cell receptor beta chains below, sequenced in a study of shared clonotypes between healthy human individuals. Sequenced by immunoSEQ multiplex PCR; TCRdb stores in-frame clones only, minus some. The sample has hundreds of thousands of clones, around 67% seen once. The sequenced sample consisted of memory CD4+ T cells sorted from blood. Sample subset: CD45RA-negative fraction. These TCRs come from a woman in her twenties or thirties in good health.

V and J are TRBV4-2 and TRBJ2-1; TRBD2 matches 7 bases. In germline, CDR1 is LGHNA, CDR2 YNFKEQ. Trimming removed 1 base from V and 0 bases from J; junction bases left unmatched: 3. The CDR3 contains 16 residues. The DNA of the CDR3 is TGTGCCAGCAGCCAAGGAGCGGGGAGCTCCTACAATGAGCAGTTCTTC. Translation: CASSQGAGSSYNEQFF.

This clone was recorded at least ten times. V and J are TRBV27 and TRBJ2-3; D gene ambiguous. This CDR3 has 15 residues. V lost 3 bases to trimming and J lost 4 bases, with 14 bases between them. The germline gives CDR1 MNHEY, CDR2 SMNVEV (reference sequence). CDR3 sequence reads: CASSLDPKGADTQYF. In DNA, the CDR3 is TGTGCCAGCAGTTTGGACCCGAAGGGTGCAGATACGCAGTATTTT.

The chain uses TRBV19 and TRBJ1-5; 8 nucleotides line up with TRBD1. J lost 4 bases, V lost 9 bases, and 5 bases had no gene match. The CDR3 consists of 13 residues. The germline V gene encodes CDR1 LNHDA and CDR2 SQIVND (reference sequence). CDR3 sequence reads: CASNRQGNQPQHF. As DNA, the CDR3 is TGTGCCAGCAATAGACAGGGGAATCAGCCCCAGCATTTT. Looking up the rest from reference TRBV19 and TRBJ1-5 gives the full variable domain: DGGITQSPKYLFRKEGQNVTLSCEQNLNHDAMYWYRQDPGQGLRLIYYSQIVNDFQKGDIAEGYSVSREKKESFPLTVTSAQKNPTAFYLCASNRQGNQPQHFGDGTRLSIL.

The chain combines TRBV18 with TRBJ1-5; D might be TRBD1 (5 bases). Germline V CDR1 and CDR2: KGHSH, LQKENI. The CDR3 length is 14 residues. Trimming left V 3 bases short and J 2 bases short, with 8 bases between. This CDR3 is CASSPRDGNQPQHF. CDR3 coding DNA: TGTGCCAGCTCACCCCGGGACGGCAATCAGCCCCAGCATTTT.

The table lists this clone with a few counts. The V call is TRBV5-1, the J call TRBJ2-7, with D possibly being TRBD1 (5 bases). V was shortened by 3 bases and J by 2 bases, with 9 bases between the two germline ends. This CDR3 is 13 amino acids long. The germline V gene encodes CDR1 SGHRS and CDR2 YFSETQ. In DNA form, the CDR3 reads TGCGCCAGCAGCTGGGGCGGAACCTACGAGCAGTACTTC. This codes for CASSWGGTYEQYF.

The CDR3 DNA follows: TGTGCCAGCAGTAACGCGGAAAAGTCCTACAATGAGCAGTTCTTC. Translated: CASSNAEKSYNEQFF. V gene TRBV25-1 combines with J gene TRBJ2-1; D ambiguous. This CDR3 is built from 15 residues. V was shortened by 5 bases and J by 1 base, with 12 bases between the two germline ends. Looked up from germline, CDR1 is MGHDK and CDR2 is SYGVNS.

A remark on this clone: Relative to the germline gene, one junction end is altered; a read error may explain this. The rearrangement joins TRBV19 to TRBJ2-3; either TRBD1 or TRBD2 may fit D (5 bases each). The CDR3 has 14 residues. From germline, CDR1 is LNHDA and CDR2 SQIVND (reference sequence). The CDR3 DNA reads TGTGCCAGCAGTACGGGGTCAGGGACAGATACGCAGTATTTT. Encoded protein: CASSTGSGTDTQYF. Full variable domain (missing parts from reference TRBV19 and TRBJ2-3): DGGITQSPKYLFRKEGQNVTLSCEQNLNHDAMYWYRQDPGQGLRLIYYSQIVNDFQKGDIAEGYSVSREKKESFPLTVTSAQKNPTAFYLCASSTGSGTDTQYFGPGTRLTVL.

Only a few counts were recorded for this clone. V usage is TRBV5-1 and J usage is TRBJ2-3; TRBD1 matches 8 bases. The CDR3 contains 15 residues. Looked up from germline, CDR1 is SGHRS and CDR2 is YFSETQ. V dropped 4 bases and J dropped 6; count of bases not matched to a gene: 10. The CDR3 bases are TGCGCCAGCAGCGCCGGACAGGGTGATATGGATACGCAGTATTTT. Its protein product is CASSAGQGDMDTQYF.

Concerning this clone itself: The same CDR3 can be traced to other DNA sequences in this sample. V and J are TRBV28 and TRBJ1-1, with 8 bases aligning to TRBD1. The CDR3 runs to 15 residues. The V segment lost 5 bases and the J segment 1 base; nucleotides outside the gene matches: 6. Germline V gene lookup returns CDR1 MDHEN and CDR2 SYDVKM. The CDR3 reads CASSPGQGRNTEAFF. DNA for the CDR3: TGTGCCAGCAGTCCAGGACAGGGAAGGAACACTGAAGCTTTCTTT.

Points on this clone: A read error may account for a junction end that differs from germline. CDR3 nucleotide sequence: TGTGCCACCAAGAACGCTGAAGCTTTCTTT. This codes for CATKNAEAFF. The chain uses TRBV6-1 and TRBJ1-1, with unresolved D. Per the germline V gene, CDR1 is MNHNS and CDR2 is SASEGT. The length of the CDR3 is 10 residues.

The CDR3 region is CASSLGRIAGVPNTGELFF. For the CDR3, the DNA is TGCGCCAGCAGCTTGGGGCGGATAGCGGGAGTCCCGAACACCGGGGAGCTGTTTTTT. The chain has TRBV5-1 and TRBJ2-2; 9 nucleotides match TRBD2. Germline CDR1 reads SGHRS; CDR2 reads YFSETQ. V shed 0 bases, J shed 0 bases, and the junction held 9 bases outside the gene matches. The CDR3 has 19 residues.